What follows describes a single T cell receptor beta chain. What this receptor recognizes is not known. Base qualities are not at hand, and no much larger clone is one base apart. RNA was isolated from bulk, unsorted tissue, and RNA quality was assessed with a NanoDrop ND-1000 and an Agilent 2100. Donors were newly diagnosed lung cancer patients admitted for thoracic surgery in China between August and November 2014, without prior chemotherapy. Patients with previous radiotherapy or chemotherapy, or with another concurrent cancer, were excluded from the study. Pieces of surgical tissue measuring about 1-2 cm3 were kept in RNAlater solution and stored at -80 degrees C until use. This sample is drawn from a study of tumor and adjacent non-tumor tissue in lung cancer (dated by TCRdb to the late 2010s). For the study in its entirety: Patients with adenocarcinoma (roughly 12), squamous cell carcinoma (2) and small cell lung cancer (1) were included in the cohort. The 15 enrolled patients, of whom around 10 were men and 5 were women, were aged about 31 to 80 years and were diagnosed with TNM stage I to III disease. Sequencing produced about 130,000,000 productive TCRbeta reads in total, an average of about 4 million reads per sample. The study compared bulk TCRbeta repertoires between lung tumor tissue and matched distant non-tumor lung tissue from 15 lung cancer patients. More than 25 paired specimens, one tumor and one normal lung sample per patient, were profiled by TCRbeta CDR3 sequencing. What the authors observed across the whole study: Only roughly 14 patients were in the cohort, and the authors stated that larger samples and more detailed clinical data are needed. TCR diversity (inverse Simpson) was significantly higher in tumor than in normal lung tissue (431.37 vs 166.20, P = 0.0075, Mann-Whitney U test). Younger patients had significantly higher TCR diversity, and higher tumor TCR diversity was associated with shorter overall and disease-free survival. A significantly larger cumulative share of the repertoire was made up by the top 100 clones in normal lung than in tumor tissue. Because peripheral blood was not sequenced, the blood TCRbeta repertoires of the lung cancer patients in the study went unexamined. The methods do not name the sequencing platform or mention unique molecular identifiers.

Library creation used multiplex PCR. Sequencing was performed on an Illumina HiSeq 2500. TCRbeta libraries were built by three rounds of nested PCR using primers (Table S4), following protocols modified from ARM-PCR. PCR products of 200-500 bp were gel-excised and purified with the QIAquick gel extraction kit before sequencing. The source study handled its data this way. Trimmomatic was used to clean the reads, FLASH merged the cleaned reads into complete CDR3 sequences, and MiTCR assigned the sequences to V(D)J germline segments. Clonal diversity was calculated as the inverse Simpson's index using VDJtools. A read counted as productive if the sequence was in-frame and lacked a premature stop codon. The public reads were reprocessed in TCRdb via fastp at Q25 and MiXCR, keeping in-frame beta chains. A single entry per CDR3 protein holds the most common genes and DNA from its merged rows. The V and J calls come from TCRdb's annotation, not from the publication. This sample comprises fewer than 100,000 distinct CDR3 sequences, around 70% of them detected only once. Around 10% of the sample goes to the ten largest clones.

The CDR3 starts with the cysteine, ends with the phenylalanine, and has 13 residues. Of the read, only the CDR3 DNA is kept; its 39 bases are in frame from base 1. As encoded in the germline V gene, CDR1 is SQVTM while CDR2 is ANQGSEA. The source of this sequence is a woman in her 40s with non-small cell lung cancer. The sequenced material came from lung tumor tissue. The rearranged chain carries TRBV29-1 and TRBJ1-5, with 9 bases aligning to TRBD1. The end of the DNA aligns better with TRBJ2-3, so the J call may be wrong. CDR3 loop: CSIGDRVNQPQYF. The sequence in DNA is TGCAGCATAGGGGACAGGGTCAATCAGCCCCAGTATTTT.